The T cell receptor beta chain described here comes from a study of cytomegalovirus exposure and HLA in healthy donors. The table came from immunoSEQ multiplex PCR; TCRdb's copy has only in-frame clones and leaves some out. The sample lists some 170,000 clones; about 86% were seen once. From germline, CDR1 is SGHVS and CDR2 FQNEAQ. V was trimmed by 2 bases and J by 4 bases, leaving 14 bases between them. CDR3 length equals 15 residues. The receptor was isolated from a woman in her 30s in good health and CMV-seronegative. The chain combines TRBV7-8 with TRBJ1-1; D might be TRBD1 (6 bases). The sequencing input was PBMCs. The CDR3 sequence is CASSLYGQSGTEAFF. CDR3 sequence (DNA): TGTGCCAGCAGCTTATACGGACAGAGTGGCACTGAAGCTTTCTTT.